These T cell receptor beta chains were read from a single sample in a study of PD-1 blockade in mismatch repair-deficient tumors. TCRdb's table, derived via immunoSEQ multiplex PCR, lists solely in-frame clones and lacks some. Of around 38,000 clones listed, roughly 80% are singletons. The specimen comprised peripheral blood, sampled 4 weeks after starting pembrolizumab. These receptors all stem from an adult with mismatch repair-deficient cancer. Each CDR3 is given with its conserved first and last residue. D genes are given only for firm matches. Expanded clones get a size class; other rows say once, few or many, or leave the size out.

CASSPRTAGANVLTF	TGTGCCAGCAGTCCCCGGACAGCAGGGGCCAACGTCCTGACTTTC	NA	TRBV27	NA	TRBJ2-6
CASSLRGRASSYNEQFF	TGTGCCAGCAGCTTACGAGGGAGGGCGAGCTCCTACAATGAGCAGTTCTTC	NA	TRBV7-9	TRBD2	TRBJ2-1
CASEPTDSNQPQHF	TGTGCCAGCGAACCGACAGATAGCAATCAGCCCCAGCATTTT	NA	TRBV19	NA	TRBJ1-5
CASSFNRGHNEQFF	TGCGCCAGCAGCTTCAACAGGGGGCACAATGAGCAGTTCTTC	NA	TRBV5-1	TRBD1	TRBJ2-1
CASSFEGASYEQYF	TGTGCCAGCAGTTTTGAGGGGGCAAGCTACGAGCAGTACTTC	NA	TRBV27	TRBD1	TRBJ2-7
CASQLILAGGRSDTQYF	TGTGCCAGCCAATTAATCCTAGCGGGAGGGAGGTCGGATACGCAGTATTTT	few	TRBV21-1	NA	TRBJ2-3
CASKGLAGVEDTQYF	TGTGCCAGCAAGGGACTAGCGGGAGTAGAAGATACGCAGTATTTT	NA	TRBV5-8	TRBD2	TRBJ2-3
CASRGVDSYNEQFF	TGTGCCAGCAGGGGGGTAGATTCCTACAATGAGCAGTTCTTC	NA	TRBV2	NA	TRBJ2-1
CASSKTEAFF	TGCGCCAGCAGTAAGACTGAAGCTTTCTTT	few	TRBV23-1	NA	TRBJ1-1
CASRTGPSTDTQYF	TGTGCCAGCAGGACAGGCCCAAGCACAGATACGCAGTATTTT	NA	TRBV28	NA	TRBJ2-3
CASSLTGASYNEQFF	TGTGCCAGCAGCTTAACGGGAGCCTCCTACAATGAGCAGTTCTTC	NA	TRBV7-6	NA	TRBJ2-1
CATSRPTYWETQYF	TGTGCCACCAGCAGACCGACTTACTGGGAGACCCAGTACTTC	NA	TRBV15	NA	TRBJ2-5
CASSLTTRTQYF	TGTGCCAGCAGTTTAACTACCCGGACCCAGTACTTC	NA	TRBV28	NA	TRBJ2-5
CASSLSRTGGEKLFF	TGCGCCAGCAGCTTGAGCAGGACAGGGGGTGAAAAACTGTTTTTT	few	TRBV5-1	TRBD1	TRBJ1-4
CAISGDRGAYEQYF	TGTGCCATCAGTGGGGACAGGGGAGCTTACGAGCAGTACTTC	few	TRBV10-3	TRBD1	TRBJ2-7
CASSLAQQLNTEAFF	TGTGCCAGCAGCTTAGCCCAGCAATTAAACACTGAAGCTTTCTTT	NA	TRBV5-4	NA	TRBJ1-1
CASSPLALRTDTQYF	TGTGCCAGCAGCCCACTAGCGTTGAGAACAGATACGCAGTATTTT	NA	TRBV6-1	TRBD2	TRBJ2-3
CASSRGGSYNEQFF	TGTGCCAGCAGCCGGGGGGGTTCGTACAATGAGCAGTTCTTC	NA	TRBV5-4	TRBD2	TRBJ2-1
CSVNPSLSSYNEQFF	TGCAGCGTAAACCCCTCATTAAGCTCCTACAATGAGCAGTTCTTC	once	TRBV29-1	NA	TRBJ2-1
CASSFGTSAYNEQFF	TGTGCCAGCAGCTTTGGGACTAGCGCTTACAATGAGCAGTTCTTC	NA	TRBV5-6	TRBD2	TRBJ2-1
CASRTGRPDLGYTF	TGTGCCAGCAGGACGGGGCGGCCTGATCTTGGCTACACCTTC	NA	TRBV6-5	NA	TRBJ1-2
CASSQVTDDYEQYF	TGCGCCAGCAGCCAAGTAACGGACGACTACGAGCAGTACTTC	once	TRBV4-1	NA	TRBJ2-7
CASSLKGADTQYF	TGTGCCAGCAGCTTAAAGGGGGCCGATACGCAGTATTTT	once	TRBV11-2	TRBD1	TRBJ2-3
CAWSVEVGRYQETQYF	TGTGCCTGGAGTGTTGAGGTCGGGAGGTACCAAGAGACCCAGTACTTC	NA	TRBV30	TRBD2	TRBJ2-5
CASTPGIEDRVNTF	TGTGCCAGCACCCCGGGGATAGAGGACAGGGTGAACACCTTC	few	TRBV6-1	TRBD1	TRBJ1-2
CASSPRDRILNTEAFF	TGTGCCAGCTCACCAAGGGACAGGATCCTGAACACTGAAGCTTTCTTT	NA	TRBV18	TRBD1	TRBJ1-1
CASSPGGVLTYEQYF	TGCGCCAGCAGTCCCGGGGGCGTTTTGACTTACGAGCAGTACTTC	NA	TRBV5-1	NA	TRBJ2-7
CASSLHYIGLAGSNEQFF	TGCGCCAGCAGCCTCCACTACATCGGACTAGCGGGTAGCAATGAGCAGTTCTTC	NA	TRBV4-1	TRBD2	TRBJ2-1
CASSPRTGVIADTQYF	TGTGCCAGCAGCCCTCGGACAGGGGTCATCGCAGATACGCAGTATTTT	NA	TRBV9	TRBD1	TRBJ2-3
CASSFRGARREGTF	TGTGCCAGCAGTTTCCGCGGGGCCCGACGGGAAGGCACCTTC	NA	TRBV28	NA	TRBJ1-2
CATSRGVSLVPSNQPQHF	TGTGCCACCAGCAGAGGGGTATCGTTGGTCCCTAGCAATCAGCCCCAGCATTTT	NA	TRBV15	NA	TRBJ1-5
CASSLYRSTGANVLTF	TGTGCCAGCAGTTTATATAGGTCGACTGGGGCCAACGTCCTGACTTTC	NA	TRBV27	NA	TRBJ2-6
CAMGGQTYEQYF	TGTGCCATGGGGGGACAGACCTACGAGCAGTACTTC	many	TRBV10-3	NA	TRBJ2-7
CASSLGSTAYSNQPQHF	TGTGCTAGCAGCTTAGGGTCTACTGCCTATAGCAATCAGCCCCAGCATTTT	NA	TRBV7-8	NA	TRBJ1-5
CASSQDWGATNEKLFF	TGTGCCAGCAGCCAAGATTGGGGGGCAACTAATGAAAAACTGTTTTTT	medium-sized	TRBV14	NA	TRBJ1-4
CASSLGRASYEQYF	TGTGCCAGCAGCTTAGGGAGGGCCTCCTACGAGCAGTACTTC	few	TRBV5-6	TRBD2	TRBJ2-7
CASSAPGQSSYEQYF	TGCGCCAGCAGCGCTCCGGGCCAGAGCTCCTACGAGCAGTACTTC	NA	TRBV5-1	NA	TRBJ2-7
CASSFSTGARYGYTF	TGTGCCAGCAGTTTTTCGACAGGAGCTCGCTATGGCTACACCTTC	NA	TRBV28	NA	TRBJ1-2
CASSLRVASGPYNEQFF	TGTGCCAGCAGCCTGAGGGTGGCTAGCGGGCCCTACAATGAGCAGTTCTTC	NA	TRBV7-8	TRBD2	TRBJ2-1
CASSLGAGDQETQYF	TGTGCCAGCAGCTTAGGAGCGGGGGACCAAGAGACCCAGTACTTC	NA	TRBV7-9	TRBD2	TRBJ2-5
CASGDRNYGYTF	TGTGCCAGCGGGGACAGGAACTATGGCTACACCTTC	NA	TRBV9	TRBD1	TRBJ1-2
CASRISGANVLTF	TGTGCCAGTAGGATTTCTGGGGCCAACGTCCTGACTTTC	once	TRBV19	NA	TRBJ2-6
CASSLRQGDSNQPQHF	TGTGCCAGCAGTTTACGACAGGGGGATAGCAATCAGCCCCAGCATTTT	NA	TRBV27	TRBD1	TRBJ1-5
CASSYSQGGGELFF	TGTGCCAGCAGTTACTCGCAGGGGGGCGGGGAGCTGTTTTTT	NA	TRBV6-5	NA	TRBJ2-2
CASSPTRSPYNEQFF	TGTGCCAGCAGCCCGACTAGGAGCCCCTACAATGAGCAGTTCTTC	NA	TRBV7-3	NA	TRBJ2-1
CASSPYMNTEAFF	TGTGCCAGTAGTCCTTATATGAACACTGAAGCTTTCTTT	few	TRBV19	NA	TRBJ1-1
CAWSVLKGGRSGELFF	TGTGCCTGGAGTGTATTGAAGGGGGGGAGATCAGGGGAGCTGTTTTTT	NA	TRBV30	NA	TRBJ2-2
CASSPTGGQETQYF	TGTGCCAGCTCACCTACAGGGGGGCAAGAGACCCAGTACTTC	NA	TRBV18	TRBD1	TRBJ2-5
CASKPGENEKLFF	TGCGCCAGCAAGCCAGGAGAGAATGAAAAACTGTTTTTT	NA	TRBV5-1	NA	TRBJ1-4
CSVVLLGSYEQYF	TGCAGCGTTGTTCTACTAGGATCCTACGAGCAGTACTTC	few	TRBV29-1	NA	TRBJ2-7
CASSLNRDYEQYF	TGTGCCAGTAGTTTAAACAGGGACTACGAGCAGTACTTC	NA	TRBV19	NA	TRBJ2-7
CASRITSGRAYEQYF	TGTGCCAGCCGCATAACTAGCGGAAGAGCCTACGAGCAGTACTTC	NA	TRBV6-1	TRBD2	TRBJ2-7
CASSFRGPYEQYF	TGTGCCAGCAGCTTCCGGGGACCCTACGAGCAGTACTTC	NA	TRBV13	NA	TRBJ2-7
CASRGAGLAGPKTQYF	TGTGCCAGCAGGGGAGCGGGACTAGCGGGTCCAAAGACCCAGTACTTC	medium-sized	TRBV11-2	TRBD2	TRBJ2-5
CASSGSGNRNEQFF	TGTGCCAGCAGCGGGAGCGGGAACCGTAATGAGCAGTTCTTC	NA	TRBV11-2	TRBD2	TRBJ2-1
CASSEGHSNTGELFF	TGCGCCAGCAGCGAGGGACATTCGAACACCGGGGAGCTGTTTTTT	few	TRBV5-1	NA	TRBJ2-2
CASSSITSGGGETQYF	TGCGCCAGCAGCTCAATAACTAGCGGAGGGGGAGAGACCCAGTACTTC	NA	TRBV5-1	TRBD2	TRBJ2-5